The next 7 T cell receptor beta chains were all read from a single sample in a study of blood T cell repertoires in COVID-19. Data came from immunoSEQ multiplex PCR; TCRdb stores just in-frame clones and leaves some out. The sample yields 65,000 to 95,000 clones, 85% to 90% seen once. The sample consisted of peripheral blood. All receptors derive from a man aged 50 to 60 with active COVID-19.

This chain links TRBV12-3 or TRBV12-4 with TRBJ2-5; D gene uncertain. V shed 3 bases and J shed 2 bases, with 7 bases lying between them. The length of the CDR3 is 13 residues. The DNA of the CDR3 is TGTGCCAGCAGTTTTACAGCTCAAGAGACCCAGTACTTC. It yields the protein CASSFTAQETQYF.

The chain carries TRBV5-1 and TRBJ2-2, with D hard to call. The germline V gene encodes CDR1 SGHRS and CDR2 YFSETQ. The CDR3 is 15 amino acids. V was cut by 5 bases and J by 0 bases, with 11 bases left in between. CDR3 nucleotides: TGCGCCAGCAGAATCGTCAACTCGAACACCGGGGAGCTGTTTTTT. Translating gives CASRIVNSNTGELFF.

The CDR3 DNA sequence: TGTGCCAGCAGGACAATAAACTATGGCTACACCTTC. Translated, it gives CASRTINYGYTF. The J gene is TRBJ1-2, the V gene TRBV6-5, with D uncertain. Germline V gene data show CDR1 as MNHEY and CDR2 as SVGAGI. There are 12 residues in the CDR3. V was cut by 6 bases and J by 2 bases, with 7 bases left in between.

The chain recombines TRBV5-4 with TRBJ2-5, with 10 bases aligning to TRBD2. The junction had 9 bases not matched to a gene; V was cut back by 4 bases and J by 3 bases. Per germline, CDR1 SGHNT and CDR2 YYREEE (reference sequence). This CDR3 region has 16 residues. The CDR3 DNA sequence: TGTGCCAGCAGCCTGATGGATCTAGCGGGGGAAGAGACCCAGTACTTC. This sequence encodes CASSLMDLAGEETQYF.

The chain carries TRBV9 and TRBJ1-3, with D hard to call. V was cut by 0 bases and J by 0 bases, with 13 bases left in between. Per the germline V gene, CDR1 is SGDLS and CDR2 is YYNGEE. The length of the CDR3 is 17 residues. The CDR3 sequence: CASSVGPGFYSGNTIYF. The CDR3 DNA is TGTGCCAGCAGCGTAGGTCCGGGATTCTACTCTGGAAACACCATATATTTT.

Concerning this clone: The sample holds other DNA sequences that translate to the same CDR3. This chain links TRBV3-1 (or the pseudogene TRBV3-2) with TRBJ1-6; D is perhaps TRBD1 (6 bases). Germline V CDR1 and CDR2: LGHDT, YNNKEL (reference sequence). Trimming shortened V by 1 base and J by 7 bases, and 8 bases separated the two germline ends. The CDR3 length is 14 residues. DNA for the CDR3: TGTGCCAGCAGCCAAGGACAGGTGAATTCACCCCTCCACTTT. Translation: CASSQGQVNSPLHF.

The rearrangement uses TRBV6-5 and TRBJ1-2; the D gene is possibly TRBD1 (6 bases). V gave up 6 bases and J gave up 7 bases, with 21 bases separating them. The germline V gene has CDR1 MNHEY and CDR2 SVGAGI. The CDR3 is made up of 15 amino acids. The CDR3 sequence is CASRRLTGQEGGYTF. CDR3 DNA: TGTGCCAGCAGACGCCTCACGGGACAAGAGGGTGGCTACACCTTC.